This T cell receptor beta chain derives from a study of blood T cells in healthy people across ages. CDR3 length equals 14 residues. V shed 4 bases and J shed 5 bases, with 14 bases lying between them. Germline-derived CDR1 and CDR2 are SGHRS and YFSETQ. Alongside a J-beta primer mix, a sample-barcoded 5' primer served in a second PCR lasting about 6 to 12 cycles. MiXCR, applied by TCRdb to the 5' RACE reads, yields one record per CDR3 protein. Among about 600,000 distinct CDR3 sequences listed, 45% to 55% were seen once. The sequenced sample consisted of blood. The clonotype originates from a man older than 75 in good health. This sequence joins TRBV5-1 and TRBJ2-3; D is undetermined. The CDR3 nucleotides are TGCGCCAGCAGCCCCTCGCCAAGAGAAGATACGCAGTATTTT. Translated: CASSPSPREDTQYF. The full variable domain, completed using reference TRBV5-1 and TRBJ2-3, is KAGVTQTPRYLIKTRGQQVTLSCSPISGHRSVSWYQQTPGQGLQFLFEYFSETQRNKGNFPGRFSGRQFSNSRSEMNVSTLELGDSALYLCASSPSPREDTQYFGPGTRLTVL.